The 31 T cell receptor beta chains in this list originate from one sample, sequenced in a study of regulatory T cells in long-lasting Graves disease. Time point described: newly diagnosed GD, antithyroid drugs for less than 3 months. Preparation of the TCR library used RNA extracted from PBMCs. In building TCR beta libraries, iRepertoire HTBI primers were used together with Arm-PCR of CDR3 regions. TCRdb recomputed calls from the multiplex PCR reads with MiXCR, one row per CDR3 protein. The table includes about 320,000 distinct CDR3 sequences, 18% detected once. The material was peripheral blood mononuclear cells (PBMCs), obtained at new diagnosis, from a patient treated with antithyroid drugs. The receptors come from a female donor with Graves disease.

The gene calls are TRBV29-1 and TRBJ1-1, with D unresolved. Trimming cost V 6 bases and J 0 bases, with 14 bases left between them. CDR1 is SQVTM and CDR2 is ANQGSEA in the germline V gene. The CDR3 consists of 14 residues. CDR3 protein: CSVNSAEMNTEAFF. Written as DNA, the CDR3 is TGCAGCGTCAATTCTGCGGAGATGAACACTGAAGCTTTCTTT. Filled out from reference TRBV29-1 and TRBJ1-1, the complete variable domain reads SAVISQKPSRDICQRGTSLTIQCQVDSQVTMMFWYRQQPGQSLTLIATANQGSEATYESGFVIDKFPISRPNLTFSTLTVSNMSPEDSSIYLCSVNSAEMNTEAFFGQGTRLTVV.

This rearrangement joins TRBV6-8 to TRBJ2-7; D ambiguous. Germline-derived CDR1 and CDR2 are MNHGY and SAAAGT. The V end lost 0 bases, the J end lost 3 bases, and 21 bases lay between the germline ends. The CDR3 loop spans 18 amino acids. DNA for the CDR3: TGTGCCAGCAGTTACTCGTGGGCAGAGCTTCCGAGGATCTACGAGCAGTACTTC. Its translation is CASSYSWAELPRIYEQYF.

In this sample, this clonotype turned up many times. The chain is built from TRBV11-3 and TRBJ2-1, with 15 bases lining up with TRBD2. CDR1 and CDR2 (germline): SGHNT, YENEEA. V lost 5 bases and J lost 8; bases outside the gene matches: 10. This CDR3 region has 17 residues. The CDR3 sequence: CASSLGTSGRMEDEQFF. The DNA of the CDR3 is TGTGCCAGCAGCCTCGGGACTAGCGGGAGGATGGAAGATGAGCAGTTCTTC.

This clonotype has a count of ten or more. The CDR3 sequence is CASREDGYTF. The CDR3 coding sequence is TGTGCCAGCAGGGAGGATGGCTACACCTTC. The chain has TRBV6-1 and TRBJ1-2; no clear D. Germline CDR1 MNHNS, CDR2 SASEGT. This CDR3 is built from 10 residues. V was trimmed by 6 bases and J by 6 bases, leaving 5 bases between them.

This chain joins TRBV2 and TRBJ1-1; the D is unclear. This CDR3 has 12 residues. Germline V gene sequence: CDR1 SNHLY, CDR2 FYNNEI. The V end was cut by 5 bases, the J end by 7 bases, with 11 bases between. The DNA of the CDR3 is TGTGCCAGCAGTTTAATGGGCATTGAAGCTTTCTTT. Its protein product is CASSLMGIEAFF.

This clonotype was picked up many times. The gene calls are TRBV19 and TRBJ2-1; D is uncertain. The CDR3 contains 13 residues. The V end lost 1 base, the J end lost 5 bases, and 6 bases lay between the germline ends. The germline gives CDR1 LNHDA, CDR2 SQIVND (reference sequence). The CDR3 DNA sequence: TGTGCCAGTAGTATAGCCAGGAACAATGAGCAGTTCTTC. Translated: CASSIARNNEQFF.

The table lists this clonotype with a few counts. The chain has TRBV10-1 and TRBJ1-1, with D hard to call. The germline CDR1 and CDR2 sequences are WNHNN and SYGVQD (reference sequence). V lost 3 bases and J lost 4, with 0 bases in between. The CDR3 runs to 10 residues. CDR3 sequence (DNA): TGCGCCAGCAGTGACACTGAAGCTTTCTTT. This translates into CASSDTEAFF.

About this clonotype: Germline and junction disagree at one end, which may indicate a read error. The gene calls are TRBV2 and TRBJ2-1; possibly TRBD2 for D (6 bases). Germline V gene lookup returns CDR1 SNHLY and CDR2 FYNNEI. This CDR3 has 15 amino acids. The CDR3 coding sequence is TGCGCCAGCAGCCAAGGACAAGGACTAAACAATGAGCAGTTCTTC. Protein: CASSQGQGLNNEQFF.

This clonotype was picked up a small number of times. The chain combines TRBV7-2 with TRBJ2-4; a possible D gene is TRBD1 (5 bases). This CDR3 has 13 residues. The germline gives CDR1 SGHTA, CDR2 FQGNSA. V was clipped by 5 bases and J by 4 bases, with 9 bases between them. DNA for the CDR3: TGTGCCAGCAGCCAGGGCTCAAAAAACATTCAGTACTTC. Translated, it gives CASSQGSKNIQYF.

The rearrangement links TRBV6-2 or TRBV6-3 to TRBJ2-7; TRBD1 agrees at 7 bases. The CDR3 is 12 residues long. The V gene's germline CDR1 is MNHEY and CDR2 SVGEGT. V shed 6 bases and J 3 bases; nucleotides not matched to a gene: 2. CDR3 amino acids: CASRSGGYEQYF. CDR3 bases: TGTGCCAGCAGGTCAGGGGGCTACGAGCAGTACTTC.

This clonotype was found many times. V usage is TRBV2 and J usage is TRBJ2-1, with TRBD1 matching over 9 bases. This CDR3 contains 14 residues. CDR1 SNHLY and CDR2 FYNNEI come from the germline V gene. Trimming at V came to 8 bases and at J to 2 bases, leaving 4 bases not matched to a gene. CDR3 sequence: CASGDRATYNEQFF. The CDR3 nucleotides are TGTGCCAGCGGGGACAGGGCAACCTACAATGAGCAGTTCTTC.

This clonotype was counted ten times or more. CDR3 sequence reads: CASGLVPRDEQFF. The CDR3 DNA is TGTGCCAGCGGCCTAGTTCCCCGGGATGAGCAGTTCTTC. The chain uses TRBV28 and TRBJ2-1; D unclear. Germline CDR1 reads MDHEN; CDR2 reads SYDVKM. The CDR3 runs to 13 residues. V lost 8 bases to trimming and J lost 8 bases, with 16 bases between them.

This clonotype was counted many times. The chain carries TRBV9 and TRBJ2-7; a weak D match, TRBD1 (6 bases). V shed 4 bases and J shed 6 bases, with 17 bases lying between them. Germline loops: CDR1 SGDLS, CDR2 YYNGEE. The length of the CDR3 is 14 residues. The CDR3 nucleotides read TGTGCCAGCAGCCCCGAGGGGGAGTCAAGCGAGCAGTACTTC. Amino acids: CASSPEGESSEQYF. Combining the CDR3 with reference TRBV9 and TRBJ2-7 gives the whole variable domain DSGVTQTPKHLITATGQRVTLRCSPRSGDLSVYWYQQSLDQGLQFLIQYYNGEERAKGNILERFSAQQFPDLHSELNLSSLELGDSALYFCASSPEGESSEQYFGPGTRLTVT.

There are many counts of this clonotype. The DNA of the CDR3 is TGCAGTGCTAGGGAGGACAGAAATTCACCCCTCCACTTT. Translated: CSAREDRNSPLHF. The rearrangement links TRBV20-1 to TRBJ1-6, with D perhaps TRBD1 (6 bases). V was shortened by 3 bases and J by 7 bases, with 10 bases between the two germline ends. Germline V lookup: CDR1 DFQATT, CDR2 SNEGSKA (reference sequence). There are 13 residues in the CDR3.

V gene TRBV9 combines with J gene TRBJ2-3; 11 nucleotides line up with TRBD1. V lost 3 bases and J lost 7; bases outside the gene matches: 7. From germline, CDR1 is SGDLS and CDR2 YYNGEE. The CDR3 runs to 15 residues. The CDR3 DNA reads as TGTGCCAGCAGCGCGGGACAGGGGGAATGGAATACGCAGTATTTT. Its translation: CASSAGQGEWNTQYF.

This clonotype was recorded many times. The chain uses TRBV19 and TRBJ2-1; 8 nucleotides align to TRBD1. CDR1 and CDR2 (germline): LNHDA, SQIVND (reference sequence). This CDR3 region has 16 residues. J gave up 7 bases and V 9 bases, and 17 bases lay outside the gene matches. This chain's CDR3 is CASSVWGQVINNEQFF. CDR3 DNA: TGTGCCAGCAGTGTATGGGGACAGGTCATCAATAATGAGCAGTTCTTC.

At least ten counts were recorded for this clonotype. The chain combines TRBV6-1 with TRBJ2-7; TRBD2 matches at 13 bases. This CDR3 spans 14 amino acids. Germline CDR1 MNHNS, CDR2 SASEGT. V trimming: 6 bases; J trimming: 9 bases; junction bases outside the gene matches: 8. The CDR3 sequence is CASRFGLAGALQYF. For the CDR3, the DNA is TGTGCCAGCAGGTTCGGACTAGCGGGAGCTTTGCAGTACTTC.

In this sample, this clonotype turned up many times. This sequence joins TRBV30 and TRBJ2-2; 12 nucleotides align to TRBD2. Germline values: CDR1 GTSNPN, CDR2 SVGIG (reference sequence). The CDR3 spans 12 residues. The CDR3 DNA follows: TGTGCAAGGACTAGCGGGATTGGGGAGCTGTTTTTT. Translation: CARTSGIGELFF.

The gene calls are TRBV6-1 and TRBJ2-6; no clear D. V shed 1 base and J shed 0 bases, with 10 bases lying between them. The germline gives CDR1 MNHNS, CDR2 SASEGT. This CDR3 has 17 amino acids. The CDR3 region has the DNA TGTGCCAGCAGTGAAGGCAGGCCTGTCTCTGGGGCCAACGTCCTGACTTTC. Its protein product is CASSEGRPVSGANVLTF.

The sample holds many counts of this clonotype. This chain uses TRBV7-9 with TRBJ1-5, with 8 positions matching TRBD1. J lost 7 bases, V lost 5 bases, and 7 bases had no gene match. Germline loops: CDR1 SEHNR, CDR2 FQNEAQ (reference sequence). The CDR3 extends over 14 amino acids. DNA for the CDR3: TGTGCCAGCAGCAAGACAGGGGCTGGGCAGCCCCAGCATTTT. Its translation is CASSKTGAGQPQHF.

A note on this clonotype: A read error is possible here, since a much larger clone lies one base away. V is TRBV12-3 or TRBV12-4 and J is TRBJ2-1; no clear D. CDR3 length equals 14 residues. Trimming shortened V by 1 base and J by 10 bases, and 14 bases separated the two germline ends. In DNA, the CDR3 is TGTGCCAGCAGTTTAGGGGCAGGCACCTACGAGCAGTTCTTC. Translation gives CASSLGAGTYEQFF.

This clonotype was counted between two and nine times. V and J are TRBV19 and TRBJ1-1, with 8 bases lining up with TRBD1. The V and J ends lost 5 bases and 3 bases, in that order; junction bases with no gene match: 5. The V gene's germline CDR1 is LNHDA and CDR2 SQIVND (reference sequence). The length of the CDR3 is 14 residues. The CDR3 loop is CASSLRTGHTEAFF. The CDR3 coding sequence is TGTGCCAGTAGTTTGAGGACAGGGCACACTGAAGCTTTCTTT.

This chain links TRBV18 with TRBJ2-1, with 8 positions matching TRBD2. The CDR3 is 15 amino acids. Germline lookup yields CDR1 KGHSH and CDR2 LQKENI. Trimming took 1 base from V and 12 from J; bases not matched to a gene: 11. CDR3 DNA: TGTGCCAGCTCACCACTAGCGGGACAAGACGGTAGGCAGTTCTTC. Residues: CASSPLAGQDGRQFF.

The rearrangement uses TRBV11-2 and TRBJ1-1; D gene uncertain. The CDR3 contains 12 residues. The germline V and J ends were trimmed by 2 bases and 9 bases, with 10 bases remaining between them. Germline V gene sequence: CDR1 SGHAT, CDR2 FQNNGV. CDR3 sequence (DNA): TGTGCCAGCAGCTTAAATAGACGGCAAGCTTTCTTT. Its protein is CASSLNRRQAFF.

This clonotype was recorded at least ten times. The chain recombines TRBV27 with TRBJ2-1, with D perhaps TRBD1 or TRBD2 (7 bases each). The germline V and J ends were trimmed by 3 bases and 8 bases, with 11 bases remaining between them. CDR3 size: 13 residues. Germline lookup yields CDR1 MNHEY and CDR2 SMNVEV (reference sequence). CDR3 in DNA: TGTGCCAGCAGTTTGGGAGGGGGCGATGAGCAGTTCTTC. It yields the protein CASSLGGGDEQFF.

This sequence joins TRBV7-9 and TRBJ2-7; D is ambiguous. V was shortened by 2 bases and J by 0 bases, with 11 bases between the two germline ends. The CDR3 is made up of 15 amino acids. Germline values: CDR1 SEHNR, CDR2 FQNEAQ (reference sequence). The CDR3 sequence is CASSLMEDTSYEQYF. The CDR3 coding sequence is TGTGCCAGCAGCTTAATGGAAGACACCTCCTACGAGCAGTACTTC.

This clonotype was picked up many times. V and J are TRBV29-1 and TRBJ1-1; D uncertain. This CDR3 region has 14 residues. Germline lookup yields CDR1 SQVTM and CDR2 ANQGSEA. V lost 1 base and J 0 bases, leaving 9 bases between the germline ends. DNA of the CDR3: TGCAGCGTTGAAGGCGTAGCCTTGAACACTGAAGCTTTCTTT. Protein sequence: CSVEGVALNTEAFF.

Regarding this clonotype: A read error is likely here: a far larger clone is one base away. The rearrangement joins TRBV11-2 to TRBJ2-1, with D perhaps TRBD2 (5 bases). Matching the DNA end better, TRBJ2-3 makes the J call doubtful. Germline assignment: CDR1 SGHAT and CDR2 FQNNGV. The CDR3 loop spans 16 amino acids. The CDR3 coding sequence is TGTGCCGGCAGCATCCTACTAGGATTTCATACAGATACGCAGTATTTT. Translating it yields CAGSILLGFHTDTQYF.

This clonotype was counted ten times or more. V usage is TRBV28 and J usage is TRBJ1-4; D uncertain. The CDR3 has 17 residues. Trimming removed 5 bases from V and 6 bases from J, with 22 bases in between. Per the germline V gene, CDR1 is MDHEN and CDR2 is SYDVKM. For the CDR3, the DNA is TGTGCCAGCAGTGCGAGTCCCTTGGCCCCGCGGGATGAAAAACTGTTTTTT. This sequence encodes CASSASPLAPRDEKLFF.

This clonotype was seen at least ten times. V usage is TRBV5-6 and J usage is TRBJ2-1; 9 positions match TRBD1. The germline V gene encodes CDR1 SGHDT and CDR2 YYEEEE. With V trimmed by 0 bases and J by 3 bases, 7 bases remained unmatched. The CDR3 is 17 amino acids. CDR3 DNA sequence: TGTGCCAGCAGCTTGGTGTTTACAGGGGGCGGCTACAATGAGCAGTTCTTC. Amino acid sequence: CASSLVFTGGGYNEQFF.

In regard to this clonotype: The likely explanation is a read error, given a far larger clone one base away. This chain connects TRBV6-1 to TRBJ2-7; tentatively, D is TRBD2 (6 bases). Germline lookup yields CDR1 MNHNS and CDR2 SASEGT. Trimming left V 6 bases short and J 7 bases short, with 25 bases between. The CDR3 is 16 residues long. This chain's CDR3 is CASRSTGHWDSNEQYF. CDR3 DNA sequence: TGTGCCAGCAGGTCTACCGGACACTGGGACTCCAATGAGCAGTACTTC.